These T cell receptor beta chains were read from a single sample in a study of identical twins. MiXCR was run by TCRdb on the 5' RACE reads, yielding one entry per CDR3 protein. The table shows 510,000 or so distinct CDR3 sequences, with roughly 15% occurring only once. These same records also appear under a second study, on yellow fever vaccine responses in identical twins.

The sample consisted of CD4+ T cells sorted from blood. The receptor source for this set is a woman under 30 in good health. Both conserved end residues are part of each CDR3. The order of the fields is J gene, D gene, V gene, clone size, CDR3 protein, CDR3 DNA. A D gene is named only where the DNA matches it firmly. A row's size may be missing; if present it is once, few, many or a size class.

J gene: TRBJ2-1
D gene: -
V gene: TRBV24-1
clone size: few
CDR3 protein: CATSDNLWLSNEQFF
CDR3 DNA: TGTGCCACCAGTGATAATCTCTGGCTGAGCAATGAGCAGTTCTTC

J gene: TRBJ2-1
D gene: TRBD2
V gene: TRBV20-1
clone size: -
CDR3 protein: CSAKGLAGGRGNEQFF
CDR3 DNA: TGCAGTGCTAAAGGACTAGCGGGAGGCCGTGGCAATGAGCAGTTCTTC

J gene: TRBJ2-1
D gene: TRBD1
V gene: TRBV6-4
clone size: few
CDR3 protein: CASSVQGALDEQFF
CDR3 DNA: TGTGCCAGCAGTGTGCAGGGGGCGTTGGATGAGCAGTTCTTC

J gene: TRBJ2-7
D gene: TRBD1
V gene: TRBV10-3
clone size: few
CDR3 protein: CAISDPGTGRSYEQYF
CDR3 DNA: TGTGCCATCAGTGATCCCGGGACAGGCAGAAGCTACGAGCAGTACTTC

J gene: TRBJ2-3
D gene: -
V gene: TRBV12-3/TRBV12-4
clone size: few
CDR3 protein: CASSLQDSIGTDTQYF
CDR3 DNA: TGTGCCAGCAGTTTACAGGACAGTATCGGCACAGATACGCAGTATTTT

J gene: TRBJ2-1
D gene: TRBD2
V gene: TRBV5-6
clone size: few
CDR3 protein: CASSLGLSSGKTHEQFF
CDR3 DNA: TGTGCCAGCAGCTTAGGGTTGAGTAGCGGGAAAACCCATGAGCAGTTCTTC

J gene: TRBJ1-6
D gene: -
V gene: TRBV14
clone size: -
CDR3 protein: CASSQGKNSPLHF
CDR3 DNA: TGTGCCAGCAGCCAAGGAAAGAATTCACCCCTCCACTTT

J gene: TRBJ1-5
D gene: -
V gene: TRBV27
clone size: -
CDR3 protein: CASSFQGNDQPQHF
CDR3 DNA: TGTGCCAGCAGTTTTCAGGGGAACGATCAGCCCCAGCATTTT

J gene: TRBJ2-2
D gene: TRBD2
V gene: TRBV5-1
clone size: -
CDR3 protein: CASSSPSGGHGGELFF
CDR3 DNA: TGCGCCAGCAGCTCCCCTAGCGGGGGTCATGGCGGGGAGCTGTTTTTT

J gene: TRBJ2-2
D gene: -
V gene: TRBV10-3
clone size: -
CDR3 protein: CAIREGGAGTGELFF
CDR3 DNA: TGTGCCATCCGAGAGGGGGGGGCAGGCACCGGGGAGCTGTTTTTT

J gene: TRBJ2-1
D gene: -
V gene: TRBV7-9
clone size: -
CDR3 protein: CASSPRGRGANEQFF
CDR3 DNA: TGTGCCAGCAGCCCTAGGGGCCGAGGGGCCAATGAGCAGTTCTTC

J gene: TRBJ1-1
D gene: -
V gene: TRBV5-6
clone size: -
CDR3 protein: CASSLAPGTANTEAFF
CDR3 DNA: TGTGCCAGCAGCTTGGCCCCGGGGACTGCGAACACTGAAGCTTTCTTT

J gene: TRBJ2-2
D gene: -
V gene: TRBV3-1
clone size: few
CDR3 protein: CASSQGGKKLNTGELFF
CDR3 DNA: TGTGCCAGCAGCCAAGGCGGTAAAAAACTGAACACCGGGGAGCTGTTTTTT

J gene: TRBJ1-5
D gene: TRBD1
V gene: TRBV15
clone size: -
CDR3 protein: CATSRPGQGNQPQHF
CDR3 DNA: TGTGCCACCAGCAGACCCGGACAGGGCAATCAGCCCCAGCATTTT

J gene: TRBJ1-2
D gene: -
V gene: TRBV3-1
clone size: -
CDR3 protein: CASSQRGGYTF
CDR3 DNA: TGTGCCAGCAGCCAACGGGGCGGCTACACCTTC

J gene: TRBJ1-1
D gene: -
V gene: TRBV12-3/TRBV12-4
clone size: many
CDR3 protein: CASSLGALGPNTEAFF
CDR3 DNA: TGTGCCAGCAGTTTGGGTGCCCTGGGGCCCAACACTGAAGCTTTCTTT